This T cell receptor beta chain was sequenced for a study of OX40 agonist ivuxolimab in advanced cancers. This CDR3 has 15 residues. Per germline, CDR1 SGHTA and CDR2 FQGNSA. Trimming cost V 6 bases and J 2 bases, with 14 bases left between them. Patients were excluded for autoimmune disease history or systemic immunosuppression. Profiled with immunoSEQ multiplex PCR; TCRdb holds only in-frame clones, not every one. This table holds 70,000 to 95,000 clones, about 91% found once. This specimen was CD4+ or CD8+ T cells sorted from blood, taken in a trial of the OX40 agonist ivuxolimab. This chain uses TRBV7-2 with TRBJ1-5; possibly TRBD1 for D (5 bases). This receptor was identified in an adult with an advanced solid tumor such as melanoma, head and neck, liver or kidney cancer. CDR3 amino acids: CASRGTRDGNQPQHF. CDR3 in DNA: TGTGCCAGCAGAGGGACGCGAGACGGCAATCAGCCCCAGCATTTT.